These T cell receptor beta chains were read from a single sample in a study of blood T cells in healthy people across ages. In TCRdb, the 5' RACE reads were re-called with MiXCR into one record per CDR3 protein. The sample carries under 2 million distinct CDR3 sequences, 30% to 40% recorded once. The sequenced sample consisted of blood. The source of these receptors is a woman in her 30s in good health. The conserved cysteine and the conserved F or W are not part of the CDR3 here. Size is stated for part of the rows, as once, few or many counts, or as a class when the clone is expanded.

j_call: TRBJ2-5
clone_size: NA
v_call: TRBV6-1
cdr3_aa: ASSEVRVQETQY

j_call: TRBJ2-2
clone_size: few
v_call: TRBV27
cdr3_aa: ASNRGGRKDTGELF

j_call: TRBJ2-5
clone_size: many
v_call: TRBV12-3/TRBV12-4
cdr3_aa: ASSFNQQETQY

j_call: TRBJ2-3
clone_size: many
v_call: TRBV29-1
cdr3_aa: SVSRDPSTDTQY

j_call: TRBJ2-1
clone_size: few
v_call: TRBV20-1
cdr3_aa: SVPDRGPHEQF

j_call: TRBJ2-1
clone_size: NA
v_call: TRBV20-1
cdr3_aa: SARRLGDEQF

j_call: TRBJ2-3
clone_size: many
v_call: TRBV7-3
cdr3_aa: ASSHSGDTQY

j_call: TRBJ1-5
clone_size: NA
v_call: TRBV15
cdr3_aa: ATSTPDRGWQPQH

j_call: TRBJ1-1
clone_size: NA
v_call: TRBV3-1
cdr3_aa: ASSPQGENTEAF

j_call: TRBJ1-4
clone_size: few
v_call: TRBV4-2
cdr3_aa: ASSQGDSREKLF

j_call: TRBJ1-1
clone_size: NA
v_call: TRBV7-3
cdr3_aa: ASSPWTGGNPEAF

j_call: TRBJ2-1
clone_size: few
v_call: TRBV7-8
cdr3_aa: ASRLTGTGYNEQF

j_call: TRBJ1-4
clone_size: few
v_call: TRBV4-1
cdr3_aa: ASSHPGRGNEKLF

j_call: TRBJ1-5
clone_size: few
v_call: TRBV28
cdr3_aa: ASTWGNQPQH

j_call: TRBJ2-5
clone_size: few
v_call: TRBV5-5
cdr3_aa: ASSLDLGRGETQY

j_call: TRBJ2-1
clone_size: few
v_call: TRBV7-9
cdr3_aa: ASSGWTSGRNNEQF

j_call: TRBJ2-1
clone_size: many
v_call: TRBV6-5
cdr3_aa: ASSYPGRGSYEQF

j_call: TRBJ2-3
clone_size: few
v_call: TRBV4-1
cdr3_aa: ASSQVVGQGTRDTQY

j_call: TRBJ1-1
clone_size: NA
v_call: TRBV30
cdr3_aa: AWNAGTVNTEAF

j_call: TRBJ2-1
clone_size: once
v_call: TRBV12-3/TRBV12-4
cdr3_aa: ASSLNPGAGAGNGQF

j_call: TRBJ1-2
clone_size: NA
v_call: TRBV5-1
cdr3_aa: ASRLTGGRSSYGYT

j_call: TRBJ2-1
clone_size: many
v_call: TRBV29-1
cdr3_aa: SARNGQGARNEQF

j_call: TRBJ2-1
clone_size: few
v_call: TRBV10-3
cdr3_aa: AIRGLPGDNEQF

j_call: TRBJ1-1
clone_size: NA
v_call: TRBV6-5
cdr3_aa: ASRAGTGYTEAF

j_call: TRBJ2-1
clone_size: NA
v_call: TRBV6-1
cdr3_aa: ASSEVGTRSYNEQF

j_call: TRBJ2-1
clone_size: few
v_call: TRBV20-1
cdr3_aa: SATPGGRRYNEQF

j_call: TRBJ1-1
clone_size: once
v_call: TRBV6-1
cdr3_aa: ASSDMGIRTENTEAF

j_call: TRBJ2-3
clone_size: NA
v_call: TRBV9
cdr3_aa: ASSDRPGTDTQY

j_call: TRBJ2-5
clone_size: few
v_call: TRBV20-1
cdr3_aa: SPGDPRGETQY

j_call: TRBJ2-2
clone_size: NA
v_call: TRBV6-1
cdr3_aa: ASSVGLRGSGANTGELF

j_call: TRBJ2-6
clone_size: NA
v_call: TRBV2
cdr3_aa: ASSRTVGAGANVLT

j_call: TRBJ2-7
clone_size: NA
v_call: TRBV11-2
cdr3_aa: ASSPDTDEQY

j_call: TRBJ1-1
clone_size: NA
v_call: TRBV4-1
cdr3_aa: ASHREMNTEAF

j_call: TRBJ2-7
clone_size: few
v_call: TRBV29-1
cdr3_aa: SVEVRAPNEQY

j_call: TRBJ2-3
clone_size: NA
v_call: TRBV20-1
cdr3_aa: SARGTSRSTDTQY

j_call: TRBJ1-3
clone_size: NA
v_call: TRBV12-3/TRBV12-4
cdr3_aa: ASSFTGPGNTIY

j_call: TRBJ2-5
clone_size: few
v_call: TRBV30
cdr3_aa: AWSSSSAATQY

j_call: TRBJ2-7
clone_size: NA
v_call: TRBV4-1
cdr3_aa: VSSQEGGTYEQY

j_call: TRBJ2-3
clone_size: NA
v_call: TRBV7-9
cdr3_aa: ASSSIQGRGTDTQY

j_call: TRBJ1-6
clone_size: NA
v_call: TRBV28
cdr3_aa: ASSKIGTGNSPLH

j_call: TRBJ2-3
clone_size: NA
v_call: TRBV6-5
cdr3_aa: VSSYSSLALGDTQY

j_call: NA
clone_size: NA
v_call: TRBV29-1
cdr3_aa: SAETVDSSSYEQY

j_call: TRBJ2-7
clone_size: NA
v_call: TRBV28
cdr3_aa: ASTADGCYEQY

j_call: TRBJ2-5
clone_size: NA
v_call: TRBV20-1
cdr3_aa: SARDFRTSDRETRY

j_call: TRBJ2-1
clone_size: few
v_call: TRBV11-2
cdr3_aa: ASSPGGLVLYNEQF

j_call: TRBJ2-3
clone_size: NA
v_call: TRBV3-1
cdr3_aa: ASSRSQTRTDTQY

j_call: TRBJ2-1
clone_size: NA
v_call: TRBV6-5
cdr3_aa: TSTTRIYNEQF

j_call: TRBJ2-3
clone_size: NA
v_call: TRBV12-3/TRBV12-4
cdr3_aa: ASSLTTLQY

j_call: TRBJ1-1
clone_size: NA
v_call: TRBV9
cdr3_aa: ASSLSGTGNTKAF

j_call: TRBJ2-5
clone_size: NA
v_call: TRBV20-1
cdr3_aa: SASAGTKGGKATQY

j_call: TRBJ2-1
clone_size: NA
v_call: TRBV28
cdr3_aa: ASSLMTGGRNEQF

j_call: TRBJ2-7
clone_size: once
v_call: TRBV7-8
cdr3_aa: ASSLTSGTGTYEQY

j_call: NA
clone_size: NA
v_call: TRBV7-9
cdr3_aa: ASSLVCAGAGGEQY

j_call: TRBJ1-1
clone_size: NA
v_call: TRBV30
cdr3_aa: AWNLAKYTEAF

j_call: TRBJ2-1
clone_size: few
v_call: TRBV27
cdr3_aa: ASSPGLPPHNEQF

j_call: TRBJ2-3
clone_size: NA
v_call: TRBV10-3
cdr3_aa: AINQREVRDTQY

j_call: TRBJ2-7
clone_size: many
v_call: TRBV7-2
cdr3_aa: ASSRRPGTVNNEQY

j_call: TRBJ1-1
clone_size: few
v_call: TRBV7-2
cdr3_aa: ASSWRLGDTEAF